This T cell receptor beta chain comes out of a study of T cells in Graves' hyperthyroidism and ophthalmopathy. Study outcomes and limitations: Progression to ophthalmopathy was predicted a median of approximately 6.4 months early.

Germline assignment: CDR1 ENHRY and CDR2 SYGVKD. CDR3 length: 13 residues. Amplified TCR beta CDR3 regions came from RNA transcripts. Initially, a first-round RT-PCR of the TCR CDR3 employed the HTBI primer set. TCRdb reprocessed the multiplex PCR reads with MiXCR, giving one entry per CDR3 protein. The table includes hundreds of thousands of distinct CDR3 sequences, roughly 40% detected once. In regard to this clonotype: What it binds is not known. The junction and the germline gene differ at one end; a read error may be behind it.

Sequenced: blood. The V gene is TRBV10-3, the J gene TRBJ1-5; D is undetermined. The source is a young man with Graves' hyperthyroidism. Here the CDR3 reads CVISESGNQPKHF. The DNA of the CDR3 is TGTGTCATCAGTGAGTCGGGCAATCAGCCCAAGCATTTT.